These 4 T cell receptor beta chains came from one sample sequenced in a study of cytomegalovirus exposure and HLA in healthy donors (TCRdb year 2017). Library prep was done by the immunoSEQ multiplex PCR assay. A mixture of 60 forward primers for TCR Vbeta segments and 13 reverse primers for TCR Jbeta segments was used in the multiplex PCR. The table comes from immuneACCESS by way of TCRdb, which keeps in-frame sequences with V and J called. Part of the clones is missing from these tables; in studies checked, under half for an unresolved V gene and the rest for unknown reasons. Within this sample are around 140,000 clones, with around three fifths of them counted one time only. Jointly, the top ten make up approximately 2.5% of the sample. Sample: PBMCs. These receptors originate from a woman aged 40 to 55 in good health and CMV-seronegative.

The chain joins TRBV7-9 to TRBJ1-1; 7 nucleotides agree with TRBD1. Germline-derived CDR1 and CDR2 are SEHNR and FQNEAQ (reference sequence). V gave up 5 bases and J gave up 0 bases; unmatched junction bases: 12. The CDR3 is 17 amino acids. CDR3 region: CASSASNWDSLNTEAFF. In nucleotides, the CDR3 is TGTGCCAGCAGCGCATCCAATTGGGACAGCTTGAACACTGAAGCTTTCTTT.

The CDR3 sequence: CASGLKGQGVFEQYF. Here the CDR3 DNA reads TGTGCTAGTGGTTTGAAGGGACAGGGTGTCTTCGAGCAGTACTTC. V is TRBV12-5 and J is TRBJ2-7, with 9 bases matching TRBD1. The germline V gene encodes CDR1 LGHNT and CDR2 FRNRAP. V was pared by 2 bases and J by 6 bases, with 8 bases of the junction left unmatched. The CDR3 extends over 15 amino acids. The variable domain in full, with the rest retrieved from reference TRBV12-5 and TRBJ2-7, is DARVTQTPRHKVTEMGQEVTMRCQPILGHNTVFWYRQTMMQGLELLAYFRNRAPLDDSGMPKDRFSAEMPDATLATLKIQPSEPRDSAVYFCASGLKGQGVFEQYFGPGTRLTVT.

This clone was recorded a few times. The chain carries TRBV7-2 and TRBJ2-4, with 7 bases identical to TRBD1. CDR1 is SGHTA and CDR2 is FQGNSA in the germline V gene. This CDR3 is 15 amino acids long. The J segment lost 7 bases and the V segment lost 5 bases, leaving 11 bases of the junction unmatched. This chain's CDR3 is CASSHRDSRRNIQYF. As DNA, the CDR3 is TGTGCCAGCAGCCACCGGGACAGTCGGCGCAACATTCAGTACTTC.

The chain links TRBV28 to TRBJ1-1, with D perhaps matching TRBD1 (5 bases). This CDR3 is built from 13 residues. The germline V and J ends were trimmed by 2 bases and 5 bases, with 9 bases remaining between them. CDR1 is MDHEN and CDR2 is SYDVKM in the germline V gene. In nucleotides, the CDR3 is TGTGCCAGCAGTTTAAGGGGAGGGACTGAAGCTTTCTTT. Amino acids: CASSLRGGTEAFF.